The 18 T cell receptor beta chains below come from one sample, sequenced in a study of blood T cell repertoires in COVID-19. Assay used: immunoSEQ multiplex PCR; TCRdb lists only in-frame clones, some missing. The data hold tens of thousands of clones, with roughly 90% observed a single time. Sequenced: peripheral blood. The receptors shown here come from a man aged 55 to 70 with COVID-19, enrolled during active disease.

The chain recombines TRBV30 with TRBJ1-2; 9 positions match TRBD1. Unmatched junction bases numbered 8, after V lost 0 bases and J lost 6 bases. Germline values: CDR1 GTSNPN, CDR2 SVGIG (reference sequence). This CDR3 region has 15 residues. The chain's CDR3 is CAWSVPDRGGHGYTF. In DNA form, the CDR3 reads TGTGCCTGGAGTGTACCCGACAGGGGGGGGCATGGCTACACCTTC.

The chain employs TRBV7-9 and TRBJ1-2, with 7 positions matching TRBD1. The germline V gene has CDR1 SEHNR and CDR2 FQNEAQ (reference sequence). Germline trimming cut 5 bases from V and 5 bases from J; bases unmatched to any gene: 11. The CDR3 has 15 amino acids. The CDR3 spells CASSLAGSRGYGYTF. The DNA of the CDR3 is TGTGCCAGCAGCCTCGCAGGTAGCAGGGGGTATGGCTACACCTTC.

This sequence joins TRBV4-2 and TRBJ2-1, with 7 bases aligning to TRBD2. With 4 bases clipped from V and 5 bases from J, the junction kept 11 bases outside the gene matches. The germline CDR1 and CDR2 sequences are LGHNA and YNFKEQ. The CDR3 has 16 amino acids. The CDR3 DNA sequence: TGTGCCAGCAGCCCTCCATCGAGCGGGACCAACAATGAGCAGTTCTTC. As protein: CASSPPSSGTNNEQFF.

The V call is TRBV28, the J call TRBJ1-5; no definite D call. Germline V gives CDR1 MDHEN, CDR2 SYDVKM. The CDR3 has 16 amino acids. Trimming removed 6 bases at V and 1 base at J, with 16 bases between. CDR3 bases: TGTGCCAGCAGCCCCGGTAAGCACGAAAGCAATCAGCCCCAGCATTTT. Residues: CASSPGKHESNQPQHF.

The chain joins TRBV19 to TRBJ1-5, with a tentative D call TRBD1 (6 bases). Germline CDR1 reads LNHDA; CDR2 reads SQIVND (reference sequence). The CDR3 is 14 amino acids. V was trimmed by 3 bases and J by 3 bases, leaving 9 bases between them. CDR3 protein: CASSMTGSNQPQHF. CDR3 DNA sequence: TGTGCCAGTAGTATGACAGGCTCCAATCAGCCCCAGCATTTT.

This chain joins TRBV3-1 (or the pseudogene TRBV3-2) and TRBJ1-1; D is unclear. The germline V gene has CDR1 LGHDT and CDR2 YNNKEL (reference sequence). V was trimmed by 3 bases and J by 8 bases, leaving 7 bases between them. The CDR3 contains 11 residues. This chain's CDR3 is CASSHGGEAFF. The DNA of the CDR3 is TGTGCCAGCAGCCACGGAGGGGAAGCTTTCTTT.

This chain links TRBV5-8 with TRBJ1-5, with 10 bases that match TRBD1. The CDR3 sequence is 15 residues long. The V gene's germline CDR1 is SGHTS and CDR2 YDEGEE. Losses at the gene ends were 4 bases for V and 4 bases for J; bases not matched to a gene: 5. CDR3 DNA: TGTGCCAGCAGCAAAAGGACAGGGGGGAATCAGCCCCAGCATTTT. It codes for CASSKRTGGNQPQHF.

The V gene is TRBV2, the J gene TRBJ1-1; TRBD1 is a possible D gene (5 bases). Trimming shortened V by 4 bases and J by 3 bases, and 9 bases separated the two germline ends. Per germline, CDR1 SNHLY and CDR2 FYNNEI. The CDR3 consists of 13 residues. CDR3 in DNA: TGTGCCAGCAGTGTAGACAGAGACACTGAAGCTTTCTTT. This translates into CASSVDRDTEAFF.

This clone has just one count. The CDR3 here is CAWSRGGDTEAFF. Written as DNA, the CDR3 is TGTGCCTGGAGTCGAGGGGGGGACACTGAAGCTTTCTTT. The chain joins TRBV30 to TRBJ1-1; D is possibly TRBD1 (6 bases). The CDR3 loop spans 13 amino acids. Germline-derived CDR1 and CDR2 are GTSNPN and SVGIG (reference sequence). Trimming left V 2 bases short and J 3 bases short, with 10 bases between.

This sequence joins TRBV4-3 and TRBJ2-7, with 9 bases aligning to TRBD2. V was clipped by 4 bases and J by 5 bases; unmatched bases: 15. Looked up from germline, CDR1 is LGHNA and CDR2 is YSLEER. There are 17 residues in the CDR3. In nucleotides, the CDR3 is TGCGCCAGCAGCCTCCTTGGCGGGAGGGGATATAGCCACGAGCAGTACTTC. Its translation: CASSLLGGRGYSHEQYF.

The chain carries TRBV27 and TRBJ1-2; 10 bases agree with TRBD1. This CDR3 comprises 14 residues. Looked up from germline, CDR1 is MNHEY and CDR2 is SMNVEV (reference sequence). J was trimmed by 4 bases and V by 7 bases; bases with no gene match: 6. The CDR3 protein is CASKIGTGVYGYTF. CDR3 bases: TGTGCCAGCAAAATCGGGACAGGGGTCTATGGCTACACCTTC.

The rearrangement joins TRBV5-4 to TRBJ2-3, with TRBD2 matching over 13 bases. The length of the CDR3 is 16 residues. V trimming: 5 bases; J trimming: 4 bases; junction bases outside the gene matches: 7. Germline V gene sequence: CDR1 SGHNT, CDR2 YYREEE (reference sequence). The CDR3 coding sequence is TGTGCCAGCAGTTATCGGACTAGCGGGAGCTCAGATACGCAGTATTTT. Amino acid sequence: CASSYRTSGSSDTQYF. Looking up the rest from reference TRBV5-4 and TRBJ2-3 gives the full variable domain: ETGVTQSPTHLIKTRGQQVTLRCSSQSGHNTVSWYQQALGQGPQFIFQYYREEENGRGNFPPRFSGLQFPNYSSELNVNALELDDSALYLCASSYRTSGSSDTQYFGPGTRLTVL.

The rearrangement joins TRBV30 to TRBJ2-7, with TRBD2 matching 11 bases. Germline CDR1 GTSNPN, CDR2 SVGIG (reference sequence). The CDR3 totals 16 residues. Trimming took 3 bases from V and 6 from J; bases not matched to a gene: 13. CDR3 nucleotides: TGTGCCTGGAGGAACTTGGGACTAGCGGAGATCGGCGAGCAGTACTTC. Translated: CAWRNLGLAEIGEQYF.

This rearrangement joins TRBV9 to TRBJ1-4, with D unclear. This CDR3 has 14 amino acids. In germline, CDR1 is SGDLS, CDR2 YYNGEE. Trimming left V 0 bases short and J 7 bases short, with 10 bases between. The CDR3 sequence is CASSVGGESEKLFF. CDR3 nucleotide sequence: TGTGCCAGCAGCGTAGGGGGAGAGAGTGAAAAACTGTTTTTT. The whole variable domain, filled in from reference TRBV9 and TRBJ1-4, reads DSGVTQTPKHLITATGQRVTLRCSPRSGDLSVYWYQQSLDQGLQFLIQYYNGEERAKGNILERFSAQQFPDLHSELNLSSLELGDSALYFCASSVGGESEKLFFGSGTQLSVL.

This rearrangement joins TRBV7-8 to TRBJ2-7; 8 nucleotides align to TRBD2. The CDR3 covers 16 residues. J was trimmed by 0 bases and V by 5 bases; bases with no gene match: 9. Looked up from germline, CDR1 is SGHVS and CDR2 is FQNEAQ. The CDR3 spells CASSHTSGGTSYEQYF. Here the CDR3 DNA reads TGTGCCAGCAGCCACACTAGCGGAGGGACCTCCTACGAGCAGTACTTC.

This clone showed up just once. The gene calls are TRBV5-6 and TRBJ2-7, with D hard to call. Trimming took 0 bases from V and 4 from J, leaving 5 bases between them. The V gene's germline CDR1 is SGHDT and CDR2 YYEEEE. This CDR3 comprises 12 residues. The CDR3 loop reads CASSLDEYEQYF. For the CDR3, the DNA is TGTGCCAGCAGCTTGGACGAGTACGAGCAGTACTTC.

The chain links TRBV24-1 to TRBJ2-1, with 9 positions matching TRBD1. The germline V gene encodes CDR1 KGHDR and CDR2 SFDVKD. Trimming cost V 4 bases and J 8 bases; bases outside gene matches: 11. The CDR3 totals 16 residues. CDR3 loop: CATSEVGQGLMDEQFF. The CDR3, as DNA: TGTGCCACCAGTGAGGTTGGACAGGGGTTAATGGATGAGCAGTTCTTC.

This chain links TRBV29-1 with TRBJ1-1; unclear D gene. The CDR3 spans 8 residues. CDR1 SQVTM and CDR2 ANQGSEA come from the germline V gene. V was pared by 2 bases and J by 11 bases, with 3 bases between. CDR3 amino acids: CSVESAFF. The CDR3 region has the DNA TGCAGCGTTGAAAGCGCTTTCTTT.